The 21 T cell receptor beta chains below come from one sample, sequenced in a study of tumor-infiltrating lymphocytes in primary liver carcinoma. Each 20-30 mg portion of unsorted bulk tissue served as the source for co-extraction of RNA and DNA. Making TCR beta cDNA involved approximately 0.5 ug total RNA and a constant-region primer. A slightly modified ARM-PCR protocol with three nested multiplex PCR rounds produced these TCR beta libraries. It was with TRBV1-TRBV30 forward primers and a C-beta reverse primer that the first two PCR rounds were run, at 10 to 11 cycles each. From the multiplex PCR reads, TCRdb called clonotypes with MiXCR, one entry per CDR3 protein. The sample lists some 25,000 distinct CDR3 sequences, nearly 80% occurring once. Sample: liver tumor tissue from sampling region 3. As for subset: tumor region T3, left-lateral pole. These receptors originate from a middle-aged man with primary liver carcinoma and hepatitis B virus infection.

Comments on this clonotype: Compared with germline, one end of the junction differs, possibly owing to a read error. J is TRBJ1-2 and V is TRBV10-3, with 8 bases aligning to TRBD1. The germline V gene has CDR1 ENHRY and CDR2 SYGVKD. The CDR3 is 12 amino acids. DNA of the CDR3: TGTGCCATCAGCGACAGGGGTTACGGCTACGCCTTC. Encoded protein: CAISDRGYGYAF.

CDR3 sequence: CASSQDRADVMTYEQYF. The DNA of the CDR3 is TGTGCCAGCAGCCAAGATAGAGCTGACGTGATGACCTACGAGCAGTACTTC. V is TRBV14 and J is TRBJ2-7; D is unclear. The CDR3 runs 17 residues. Germline values: CDR1 SGHDN, CDR2 FVKESK. Trimming took off 0 bases at V and 2 bases at J, with 17 bases between the two ends.

This clonotype was recorded many times. The chain joins TRBV24-1 to TRBJ2-7; TRBD2 might be the D (5 bases). Trimming stripped 0 bases from V and 3 bases from J, with 11 bases between. CDR1 and CDR2 (germline): KGHDR, SFDVKD. CDR3 length: 15 residues. The DNA for the CDR3 is TGTGCCACCAGTGATTTGAGTGCGGGTGTCTACGAGCAGTACTTC. This encodes CATSDLSAGVYEQYF.

With respect to this clonotype: The junction departs from the called germline gene at one end, perhaps through a read error. The chain uses TRBV11-1 and TRBJ2-2; no firm D call. The CDR3 consists of 13 residues. The germline gives CDR1 SGHAT, CDR2 FQDESV (reference sequence). In DNA form, the CDR3 reads TGTACCAGCAGCTTAGTACGTTTCGCGGAGCTGTTATTT. It translates to CTSSLVRFAELLF.

Worth noting for this clonotype: At one end, the junction sequence differs from germline, possibly due to a read error. V and J are TRBV12-3 or TRBV12-4 and TRBJ2-7, with D possibly TRBD2 on 5 matching bases. The CDR3 covers 16 residues. CDR3 DNA: TGTGTAAGCGGTTTAATAGGCTCCGGTAGCTCCTACGAGCAGTATTTC. This gives the protein CVSGLIGSGSSYEQYF.

As for this clonotype: At one end, the junction sequence differs from germline, possibly due to a read error. The CDR3 sequence: CASSPRGAGTEAFF. The CDR3 nucleotides are TGTGCCAGCAGCCCCCGCGGGGCGGGCACTGAAGCTTTCTTC. The rearrangement joins TRBV7-9 to TRBJ1-1; perhaps TRBD1 as D (5 bases). Germline loops: CDR1 SEHNR, CDR2 FQNEAQ (reference sequence). CDR3 length: 14 residues.

Written as DNA, the CDR3 is TGTGCGAGATGTTACCCAGAGCTGAACACTGAAGCTTTCTTT. As protein: CARCYPELNTEAFF. V gene TRBV6-2 or TRBV6-3 combines with J gene TRBJ1-1; D not certain. The CDR3 runs to 14 residues. Germline V lookup: CDR1 MNHEY, CDR2 SVGEGT.

Points on this clonotype: The junction shows a germline mismatch at one end, possibly a read error. V and J are TRBV6-5 and TRBJ2-2, with TRBD1 matching 8 bases. Germline CDR1 and CDR2: MNHEY and SVGAGI. The CDR3 covers 15 residues. The CDR3 loop is CGSSPRTGFTGELFF. CDR3 in DNA: TGTGGCAGCAGTCCACGGACAGGGTTCACCGGGGAGCTGTTTTTT.

Note on this clonotype: The CDR3 ends on some other residue instead of the conserved phenylalanine or tryptophan, so this is likely a read error. The DNA is omitted, as the CDR3 cannot be located on it reliably, and the CDR3 follows TCRdb's listing. The chain carries TRBV11-2 and TRBJ1-4. Germline CDR1 SGHAT, CDR2 FQNNGV. The CDR3 spans 16 residues, counting both ends. The CDR3 region is CASSKTPVGTNEKLVV.

A few counts support this clonotype. A much larger clone differs by one base, so this may be a read error. The rearrangement joins TRBV2 to TRBJ1-2, with 7 bases identical to TRBD1. This CDR3 contains 13 residues. The ends lost 10 bases at V and 6 bases at J; junction bases unmatched: 11. Germline loops: CDR1 SNHLY, CDR2 FYNNEI. The CDR3 spells CATQGVKENGYTF. The CDR3 nucleotides are TGTGCCACCCAGGGGGTCAAAGAAAATGGCTACACCTTC.

To note about this clonotype: One end of the junction is discordant with germline, which a read error may explain. The V gene is TRBV12-3 or TRBV12-4, the J gene TRBJ2-7; TRBD1 might be the D (6 bases). CDR3 size: 15 residues. This CDR3 is CVSSLVAGVNFEQYF. The CDR3 nucleotides are TGTGTCAGCAGTTTAGTTGCAGGGGTTAACTTCGAGCAGTACTTC.

The CDR3 coding sequence is TGTGCCAGCAGTTTCGTTCCAGGGATAATTCCCTACAATGAGCAGTTCTTC. Protein sequence: CASSFVPGIIPYNEQFF. The chain couples TRBV12-3 or TRBV12-4 to TRBJ2-1; a weak D match, TRBD1 (5 bases). The V end was cut by 3 bases, the J end by 2 bases, with 17 bases between. The CDR3 extends over 17 amino acids.

A remark on this clonotype: Lacking the conserved final phenylalanine or tryptophan, this CDR3 likely reflects a read error. The chain links TRBV6-1 to TRBJ1-2; D gene unclear. CDR3 length: 13 amino acids. V was cut by 9 bases and J by 0 bases, with 11 bases left in between. Per germline, CDR1 MNHNS and CDR2 SASEGT. The chain's CDR3 is CASSPGPNYGYTS. In nucleotides, the CDR3 is TGTGCCAGTAGCCCAGGCCCTAACTATGGCTACACCTCC.

Worth noting for this clonotype: The CDR3 carries no conserved terminal phenylalanine or tryptophan, so it likely arises from a read error. The chain joins TRBV12-3 or TRBV12-4 to TRBJ2-7; the match to TRBD1 covers 7 bases. CDR3 length: 15 amino acids. CDR3 DNA: TGTGCTAGCAGTTTTGGACAGGCGGCGAACTACGAGCAGTACATC. This gives the protein CASSFGQAANYEQYI.

This clonotype was seen a few times. This is likely a read error, given that the CDR3 carries no conserved phenylalanine or tryptophan at its end. V usage is TRBV4-2 and J usage is TRBJ1-1, with 8 nucleotides matching TRBD1. V lost 0 bases to trimming and J lost 5 bases; unmatched junction nucleotides: 8. Germline V gene sequence: CDR1 LGHNA, CDR2 YNFKEQ. CDR3 length: 16 residues. This CDR3 reads CASSQDRGRGQTEAFY. As DNA, the CDR3 is TGTGCCAGCAGCCAAGATAGGGGCAGGGGGCAGACTGAAGCTTTCTAT.

This clonotype appeared a few times. This could be a read error, since a much larger clone is one nucleotide away. The chain recombines TRBV25-1 with TRBJ2-7; perhaps TRBD1 as D (5 bases). The CDR3 has 14 amino acids. Trimming removed 10 bases at V and 3 bases at J, with 19 bases between. Germline assignment: CDR1 MGHDK and CDR2 SYGVNS. Here the CDR3 DNA reads TGTGCCACCAGCAATCAGGGAAACATCTACGAGCAGTACTTC. Residues: CATSNQGNIYEQYF.

A word on this clonotype: Relative to the germline gene, one junction end is altered; a read error may explain this. The rearrangement links TRBV7-8 to TRBJ2-5; TRBD2 agrees at 9 bases. This CDR3 is built from 16 residues. Germline V gene sequence: CDR1 SGHVS, CDR2 FQNEAQ. CDR3 sequence: CGSSLEIAGAQETQYF. CDR3 sequence (DNA): TGTGGCAGCAGCCTAGAAATAGCGGGAGCCCAAGAGACCCAGTACTTC.

About this clonotype itself: Germline and junction disagree at one end, which may indicate a read error. The chain combines TRBV12-3 or TRBV12-4 with TRBJ2-1; 8 bases are a match to TRBD1. The CDR3 totals 15 residues. The CDR3 DNA reads as TGTGTCAGCAGTAAACAGGGGGTAAGCGATAATCAGCAGTTCTTC. Protein product: CVSSKQGVSDNQQFF.

This clonotype appeared a few times. The CDR3 carries no conserved terminal phenylalanine or tryptophan, so it likely arises from a read error. The J gene is TRBJ1-2, the V gene TRBV7-9, with 7 positions matching TRBD1. The germline gives CDR1 SEHNR, CDR2 FQNEAQ (reference sequence). Unmatched junction bases numbered 10, after V lost 5 bases and J lost 4 bases. The CDR3 has 15 amino acids. For the CDR3, the DNA is TGTGCCAGCAGCCGCTCCCCGGACAGGCGCTATGGCTACACCATC. Amino acids: CASSRSPDRRYGYTI.

As to this clonotype: A junction boundary mismatches the germline segment, possibly from a read error. The chain joins TRBV7-9 to TRBJ2-7, with D perhaps matching TRBD1 (6 bases). Per the germline V gene, CDR1 is SEHNR and CDR2 is FQNEAQ (reference sequence). This CDR3 has 12 amino acids. The CDR3 loop reads CASSFLGDKQYF. The CDR3 DNA reads TGTGCCAGTAGCTTTCTTGGGGACAAGCAGTACTTC.

Remarks on this clonotype: Sequence at one end of the junction differs from germline and may be a read error. V is TRBV10-3 and J is TRBJ2-7, with 16 bases identical to TRBD2. The CDR3 has 19 residues. Looked up from germline, CDR1 is ENHRY and CDR2 is SYGVKD. CDR3 region: CVITIGSGLAGGFSYEQYF. The CDR3 DNA reads TGTGTCATCACCATAGGATCGGGACTAGCGGGAGGGTTCTCCTACGAGCAGTACTTC.